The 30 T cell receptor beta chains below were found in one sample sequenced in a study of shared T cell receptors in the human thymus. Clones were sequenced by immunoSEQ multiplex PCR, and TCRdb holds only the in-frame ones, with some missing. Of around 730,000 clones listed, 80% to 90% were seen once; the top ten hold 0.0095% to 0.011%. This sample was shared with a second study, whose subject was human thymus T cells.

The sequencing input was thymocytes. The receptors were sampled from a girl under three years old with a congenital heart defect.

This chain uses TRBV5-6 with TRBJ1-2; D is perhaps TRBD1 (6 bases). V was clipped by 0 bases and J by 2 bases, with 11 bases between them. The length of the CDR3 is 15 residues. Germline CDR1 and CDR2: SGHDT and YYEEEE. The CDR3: CASSLGRQGNYGYTF. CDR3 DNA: TGTGCCAGCAGCTTGGGGAGGCAGGGGAACTATGGCTACACCTTC.

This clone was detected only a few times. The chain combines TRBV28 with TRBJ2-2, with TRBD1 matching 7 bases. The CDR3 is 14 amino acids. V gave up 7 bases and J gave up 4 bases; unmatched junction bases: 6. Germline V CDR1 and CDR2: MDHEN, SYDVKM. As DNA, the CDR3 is TGTGCCAGCACTATGGGACAGTCCACCGGGGAGCTGTTTTTT. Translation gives CASTMGQSTGELFF.

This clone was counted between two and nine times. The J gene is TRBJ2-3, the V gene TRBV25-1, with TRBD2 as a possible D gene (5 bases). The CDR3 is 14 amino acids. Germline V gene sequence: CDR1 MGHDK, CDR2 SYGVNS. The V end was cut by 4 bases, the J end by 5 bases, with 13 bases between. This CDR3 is CASSALGVRDTQYF. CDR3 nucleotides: TGTGCCAGCAGTGCCCTCGGGGTTCGAGATACGCAGTATTTT. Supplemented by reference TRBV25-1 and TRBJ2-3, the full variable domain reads EADIYQTPRYLVIGTGKKITLECSQTMGHDKMYWYQQDPGMELHLIHYSYGVNSTEKGDLSSESTVSRIRTEHFPLTLESARPSHTSQYLCASSALGVRDTQYFGPGTRLTVL.

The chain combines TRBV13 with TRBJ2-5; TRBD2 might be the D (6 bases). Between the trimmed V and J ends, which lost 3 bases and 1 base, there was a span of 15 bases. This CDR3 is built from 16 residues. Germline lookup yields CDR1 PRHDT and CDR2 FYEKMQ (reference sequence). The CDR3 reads CASSFTSRRVQETQYF. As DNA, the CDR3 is TGTGCCAGCAGCTTTACTAGCCGGAGAGTCCAAGAGACCCAGTACTTC.

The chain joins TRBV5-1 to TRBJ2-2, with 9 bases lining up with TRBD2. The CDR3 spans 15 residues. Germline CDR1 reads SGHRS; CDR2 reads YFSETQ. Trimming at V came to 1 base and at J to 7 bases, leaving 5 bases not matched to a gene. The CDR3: CASSLSAGGVGELFF. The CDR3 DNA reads TGCGCCAGCAGCTTGTCAGCGGGGGGCGTCGGGGAGCTGTTTTTT.

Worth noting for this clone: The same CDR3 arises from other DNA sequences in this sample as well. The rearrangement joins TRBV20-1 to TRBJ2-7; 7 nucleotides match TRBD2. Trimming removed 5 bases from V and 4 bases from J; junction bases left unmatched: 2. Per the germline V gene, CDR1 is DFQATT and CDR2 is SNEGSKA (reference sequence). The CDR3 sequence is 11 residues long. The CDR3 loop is CSAGGGYEQYF. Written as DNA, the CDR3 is TGCAGTGCTGGCGGGGGATACGAGCAGTACTTC.

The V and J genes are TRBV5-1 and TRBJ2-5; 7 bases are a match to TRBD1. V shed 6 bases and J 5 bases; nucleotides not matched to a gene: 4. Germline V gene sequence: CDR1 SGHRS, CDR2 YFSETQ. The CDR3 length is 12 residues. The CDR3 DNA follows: TGCGCCAGCACAGGGGGTCGGGAGACCCAGTACTTC. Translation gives CASTGGRETQYF.

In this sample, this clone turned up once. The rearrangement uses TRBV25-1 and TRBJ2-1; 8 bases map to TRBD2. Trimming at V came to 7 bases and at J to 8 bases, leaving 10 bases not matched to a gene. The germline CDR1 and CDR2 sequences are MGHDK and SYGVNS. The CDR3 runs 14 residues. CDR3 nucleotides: TGTGCCAGCATGGAGCGGGGGCCCGTGGATGAGCAGTTCTTC. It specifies CASMERGPVDEQFF.

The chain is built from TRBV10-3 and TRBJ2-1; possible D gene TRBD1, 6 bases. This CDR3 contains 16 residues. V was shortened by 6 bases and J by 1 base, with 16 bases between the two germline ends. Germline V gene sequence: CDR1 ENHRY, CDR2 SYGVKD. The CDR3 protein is CAISEGLGTSYNEQFF. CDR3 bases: TGTGCCATCAGCGAAGGACTCGGGACATCCTACAATGAGCAGTTCTTC.

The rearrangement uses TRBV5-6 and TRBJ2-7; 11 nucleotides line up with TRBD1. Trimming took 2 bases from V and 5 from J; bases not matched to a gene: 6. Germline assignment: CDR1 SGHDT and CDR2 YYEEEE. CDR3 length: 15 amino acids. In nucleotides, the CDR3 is TGTGCCAGCAGCTTTAGGACAGGGGGCTGGCACGAGCAGTACTTC. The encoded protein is CASSFRTGGWHEQYF.

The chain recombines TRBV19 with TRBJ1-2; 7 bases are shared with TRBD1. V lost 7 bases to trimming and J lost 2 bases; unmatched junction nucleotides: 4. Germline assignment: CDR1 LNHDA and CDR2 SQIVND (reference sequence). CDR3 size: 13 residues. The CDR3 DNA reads TGTGCCAGTACGGGACAGCACAACTATGGCTACACCTTC. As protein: CASTGQHNYGYTF.

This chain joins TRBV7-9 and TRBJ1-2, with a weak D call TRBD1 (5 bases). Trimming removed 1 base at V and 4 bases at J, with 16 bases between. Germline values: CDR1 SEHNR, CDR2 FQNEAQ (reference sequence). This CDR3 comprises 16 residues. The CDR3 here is CASSLERGRTVYGYTF. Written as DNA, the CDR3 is TGTGCCAGCAGCTTAGAGCGGGGCAGGACGGTCTATGGCTACACCTTC.

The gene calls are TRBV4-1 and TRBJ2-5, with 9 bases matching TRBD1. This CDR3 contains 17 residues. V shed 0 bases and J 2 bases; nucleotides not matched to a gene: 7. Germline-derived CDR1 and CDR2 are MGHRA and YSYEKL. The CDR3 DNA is TGCGCCAGCAGCCAAGACTGTGGACAGGGGAATCAAGAGACCCAGTACTTC. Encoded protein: CASSQDCGQGNQETQYF.

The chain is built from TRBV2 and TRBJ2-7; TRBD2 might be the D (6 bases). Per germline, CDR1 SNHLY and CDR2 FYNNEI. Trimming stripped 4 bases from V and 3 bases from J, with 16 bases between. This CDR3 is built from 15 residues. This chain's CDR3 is CASSVRGFGVYEQYF. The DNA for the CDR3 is TGTGCCAGCAGTGTACGGGGGTTTGGGGTCTACGAGCAGTACTTC. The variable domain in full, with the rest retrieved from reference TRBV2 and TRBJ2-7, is EPEVTQTPSHQVTQMGQEVILRCVPISNHLYFYWYRQILGQKVEFLVSFYNNEISEKSEIFDDQFSVERPDGSNFTLKIRSTKLEDSAMYFCASSVRGFGVYEQYFGPGTRLTVT.

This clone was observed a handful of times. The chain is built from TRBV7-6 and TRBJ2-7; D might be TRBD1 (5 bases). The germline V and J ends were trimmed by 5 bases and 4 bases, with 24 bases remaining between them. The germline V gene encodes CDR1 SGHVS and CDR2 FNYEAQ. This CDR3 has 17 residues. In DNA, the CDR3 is TGTGCCAGCAGCCTTACCCCCCCCGGACAATGGGGATACGAGCAGTACTTC. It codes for CASSLTPPGQWGYEQYF.

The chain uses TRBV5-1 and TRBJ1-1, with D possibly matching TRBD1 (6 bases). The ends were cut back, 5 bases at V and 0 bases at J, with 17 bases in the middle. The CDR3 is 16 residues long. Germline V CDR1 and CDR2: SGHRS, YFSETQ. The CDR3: CASRPGTRGMNTEAFF. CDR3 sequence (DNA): TGCGCCAGCAGACCGGGGACGAGGGGGATGAACACTGAAGCTTTCTTT.

CDR3 bases: TGTGCCAGCAGCCGCGGCGGGACAGATCACAACACTGAAGCTTTCTTT. Amino acids: CASSRGGTDHNTEAFF. The rearrangement links TRBV7-9 to TRBJ1-1, with 7 bases aligning to TRBD1. The trim removed 5 bases at V and 2 bases at J, leaving 11 bases unmatched. The CDR3 loop spans 16 amino acids. Germline V gene data show CDR1 as SEHNR and CDR2 as FQNEAQ (reference sequence).

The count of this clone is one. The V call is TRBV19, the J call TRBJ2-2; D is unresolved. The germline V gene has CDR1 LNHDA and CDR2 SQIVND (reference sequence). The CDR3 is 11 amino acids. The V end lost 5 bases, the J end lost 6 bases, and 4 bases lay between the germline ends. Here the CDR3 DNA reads TGTGCCAGTAGTTCGGCCGGGGAGCTGTTTTTT. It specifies CASSSAGELFF.

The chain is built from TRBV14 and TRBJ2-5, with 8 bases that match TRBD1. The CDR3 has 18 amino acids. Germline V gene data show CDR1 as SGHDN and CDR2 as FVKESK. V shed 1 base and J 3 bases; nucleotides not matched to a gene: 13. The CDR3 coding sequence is TGTGCCAGCAGCCAAGCAGGGACAGGCGCCGCCGGCGAAGAGACCCAGTACTTC. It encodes CASSQAGTGAAGEETQYF.

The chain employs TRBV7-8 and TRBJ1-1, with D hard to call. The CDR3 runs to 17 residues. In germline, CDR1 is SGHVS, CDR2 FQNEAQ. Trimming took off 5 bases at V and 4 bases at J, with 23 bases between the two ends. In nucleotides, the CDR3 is TGTGCCAGCAGCCCTTTATACTCGGGAAGTATAGCCACTGAAGCTTTCTTT. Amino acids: CASSPLYSGSIATEAFF.

The CDR3 DNA is TGTGCCAGCAGTAGATGGGGCGGAGAGACCCAGTACTTC. As protein: CASSRWGGETQYF. The V gene is TRBV27, the J gene TRBJ2-5; maybe TRBD1 (5 bases). CDR3 length: 13 amino acids. V was clipped by 5 bases and J by 4 bases, with 11 bases between them. Germline-derived CDR1 and CDR2 are MNHEY and SMNVEV (reference sequence).

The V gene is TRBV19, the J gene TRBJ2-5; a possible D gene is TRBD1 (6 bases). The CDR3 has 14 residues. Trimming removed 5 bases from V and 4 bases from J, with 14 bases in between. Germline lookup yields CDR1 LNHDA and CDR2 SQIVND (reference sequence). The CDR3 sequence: CASSGTGRSETQYF. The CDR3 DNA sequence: TGTGCCAGTAGTGGAACAGGGCGGTCAGAGACCCAGTACTTC.

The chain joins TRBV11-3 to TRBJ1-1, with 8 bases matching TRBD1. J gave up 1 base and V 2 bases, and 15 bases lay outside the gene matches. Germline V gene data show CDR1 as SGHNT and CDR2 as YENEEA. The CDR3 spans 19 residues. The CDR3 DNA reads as TGTGCCAGCAGCTTACCTCCGGACAGGGATAGAGGCAGGAACACTGAAGCTTTCTTT. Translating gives CASSLPPDRDRGRNTEAFF.

The CDR3 nucleotides read TGTGCCAGTCAGGGTGACTCTGGAAACACCATATATTTT. Its protein is CASQGDSGNTIYF. The chain employs TRBV6-1 and TRBJ1-3; possible D gene TRBD1, 5 bases. The germline V gene has CDR1 MNHNS and CDR2 SASEGT. The V end was cut by 9 bases, the J end by 0 bases, with 9 bases between. The CDR3 has 13 residues.

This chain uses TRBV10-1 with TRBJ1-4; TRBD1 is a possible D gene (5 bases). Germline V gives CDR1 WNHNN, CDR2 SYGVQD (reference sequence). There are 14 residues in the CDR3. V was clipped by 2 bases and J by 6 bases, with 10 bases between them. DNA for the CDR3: TGCGCCAGCAGTGAGAGGGGAAGGGATGAAAAACTGTTTTTT. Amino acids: CASSERGRDEKLFF.

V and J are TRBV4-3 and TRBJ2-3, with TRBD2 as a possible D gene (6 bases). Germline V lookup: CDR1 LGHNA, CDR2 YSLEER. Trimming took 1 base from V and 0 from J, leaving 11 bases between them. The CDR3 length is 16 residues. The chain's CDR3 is CASSQVADSSTDTQYF. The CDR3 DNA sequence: TGCGCCAGCAGCCAAGTAGCGGACTCCAGCACAGATACGCAGTATTTT.

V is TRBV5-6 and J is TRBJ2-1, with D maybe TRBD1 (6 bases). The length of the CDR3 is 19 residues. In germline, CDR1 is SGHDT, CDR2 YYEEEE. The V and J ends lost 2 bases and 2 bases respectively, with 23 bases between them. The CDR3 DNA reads TGTGCCAGCAGCTTCTCCCGCGGGCACAGGGTTAGACCCTACAATGAGCAGTTCTTC. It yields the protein CASSFSRGHRVRPYNEQFF. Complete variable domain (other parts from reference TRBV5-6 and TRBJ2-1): DAGVTQSPTHLIKTRGQQVTLRCSPKSGHDTVSWYQQALGQGPQFIFQYYEEEERQRGNFPDRFSGHQFPNYSSELNVNALLLGDSALYLCASSFSRGHRVRPYNEQFFGPGTRLTVL.

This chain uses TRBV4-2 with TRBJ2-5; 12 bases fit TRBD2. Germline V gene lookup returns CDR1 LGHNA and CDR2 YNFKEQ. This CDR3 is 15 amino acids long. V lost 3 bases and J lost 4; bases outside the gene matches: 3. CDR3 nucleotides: TGTGCCAGCAGCCAGACTAGCGGGGGAGGAGAGACCCAGTACTTC. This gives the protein CASSQTSGGGETQYF.

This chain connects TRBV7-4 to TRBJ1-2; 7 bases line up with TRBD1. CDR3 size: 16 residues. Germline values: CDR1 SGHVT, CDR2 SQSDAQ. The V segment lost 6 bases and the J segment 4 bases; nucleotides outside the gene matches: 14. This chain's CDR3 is CASRPGRTGRIYGYTF. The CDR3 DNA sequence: TGTGCCAGCAGGCCCGGCAGGACAGGTCGCATCTATGGCTACACCTTC.

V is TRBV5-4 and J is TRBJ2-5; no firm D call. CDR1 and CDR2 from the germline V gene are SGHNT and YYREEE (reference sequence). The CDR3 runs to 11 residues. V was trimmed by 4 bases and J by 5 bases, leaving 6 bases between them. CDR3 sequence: CASSNRETQYF. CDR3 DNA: TGTGCCAGCAGCAACCGGGAGACCCAGTACTTC.